This T cell receptor beta chain appears in the sequencing data of a study of blood T cell repertoires in COVID-19 (dated by TCRdb to 2018 to 2020). General notes on the study: The collaborator samples originated in the United States, Italy and Spain and spanned the acute and convalescent phases of COVID-19. The material from the prospective study consisted of cDNA or gDNA derived from T cells, B-cell-depleted T cells, or PBMCs. A de-identified subject ID, COVID-19 status, age in years and sex were almost always included in the sample metadata. Deeply sampled blood TCRbeta repertoires from subjects exposed to, actively infected with, or recovered from COVID-19 were included in the dataset. The repertoires were made available in a free public database intended to serve as a resource for research on the immune response to SARS-CoV-2. HLA class I and class II types, where available, came from metadata supplied by the sample provider rather than from assay-based typing. Samples were obtained from the ongoing ImmuneRACE study (first 160 participants) and from 1,254 subjects provided by 6 global collaborators.

The research as a whole found: The quantity of clinical and demographic metadata differed by source and by participant and was supplied without curation.

TCRbeta CDR3 regions were amplified from genomic DNA by means of the immunoSEQ Assay, a bias-controlled multiplex PCR. The authors processed their data as follows. Within the assay, amplification of reference gene primers was used to estimate how many nucleated cells each sample contained. Sequence reads were collapsed and filtered to measure the absolute abundance of every unique TCRbeta CDR3 rearrangement. Productive Simpson clonality was computed per sample as the square root of Simpson's diversity index over productive rearrangements. TCRdb retrieved this table from immuneACCESS and kept in-frame rearrangements only. Not all clones are present; in checked studies, unresolved V genes account for under half, and no reason is known for the remainder. The DNA was the basis for D and trimming; V, J and clone size are from that table. This sample holds 200,000 to 250,000 clones; 70% to 90% were observed only once. The ten largest clones represent 10% to 14% of the sample.

Taken from the germline V gene, the CDR1 and CDR2 loops are KGHSH and LQKENI. Unmatched junction bases come to 6, with V trimmed by 4 bases and J by 5 bases. Reading from cysteine to phenylalanine, the CDR3 counts 16 amino acids. Only the CDR3 part of the read is kept: 48 bases, read in frame from the first base. Concerning this clone itself: Its recognized antigen is unknown. No much larger clonotype is one base removed from it; base qualities were not supplied.

Enrolling through a virtual design, the prospective study's participants ranged in age from roughly 18 to 95 years and lived across about two dozen United States geographic areas. In the prospective study, cohorts were assigned on the basis of participant-reported clinical history obtained from a screening survey and a study questionnaire. ImmuneRACE Cohort 3 recovered participants were defined by two consecutive negative NP/OP PCR tests, healthcare professional clearance, or symptom resolution. In the prospective study, whole blood, serum and a nasopharyngeal or oropharyngeal swab were collected from each participant by mobile phlebotomists. Participants in the prospective study had the option to provide additional blood draws and questionnaires over a roughly two-month period. Before DNA extraction, blood samples from the prospective study were shipped at room temperature or frozen.

The sample comprised PBMCs or T cells enriched from blood (not recorded which). The chain is encoded by TRBV18 joined to TRBJ1-4, and 11 bases in between align with TRBD1. This receptor was obtained from a man aged 25 to 45 who had recovered from COVID-19. The DNA reads as follows: TGTGCCAGCTCACGGGACAGGGGGAGTGGCAATGAAAAACTGTTTTTT. Its protein is CASSRDRGSGNEKLFF.